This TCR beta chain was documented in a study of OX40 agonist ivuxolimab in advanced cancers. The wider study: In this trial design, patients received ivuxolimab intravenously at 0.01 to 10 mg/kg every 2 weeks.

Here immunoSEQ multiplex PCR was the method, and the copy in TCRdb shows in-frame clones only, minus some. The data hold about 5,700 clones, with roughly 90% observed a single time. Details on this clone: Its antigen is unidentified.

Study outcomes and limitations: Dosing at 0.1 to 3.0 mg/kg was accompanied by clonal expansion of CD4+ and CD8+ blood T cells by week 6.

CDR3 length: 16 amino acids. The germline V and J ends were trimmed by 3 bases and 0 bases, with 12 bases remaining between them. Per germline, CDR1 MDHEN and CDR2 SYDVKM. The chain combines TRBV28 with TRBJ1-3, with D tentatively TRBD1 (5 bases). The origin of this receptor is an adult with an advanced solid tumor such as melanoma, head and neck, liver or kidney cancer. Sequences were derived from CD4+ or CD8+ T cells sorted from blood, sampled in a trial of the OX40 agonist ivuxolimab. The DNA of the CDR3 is TGTGCCAGCAGTTTGTACGGGACGGCCTCTGGAAACACCATATATTTT. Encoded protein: CASSLYGTASGNTIYF.